This TCR beta chain is from a study of blood T cell repertoires in COVID-19. Study information: The study drew acute and convalescent COVID-19 samples from the United States, Italy and Spain. PBMCs, B-cell-depleted T cells, or T cells provided the cDNA or gDNA that made up the material.

Methods used by the authors: Amplifying reference gene primers gave estimates of nucleated cell counts. Profiling relied on immunoSEQ multiplex PCR, and the TCRdb table lists in-frame clones only, not all of them. V and J calls and clone size follow that table, whereas D and trimming were derived from the DNA. This table has about 170,000 clones, more than 85% appearing once. Recruited during active infection, patients (from Seattle) were subsequently followed longitudinally. The sequence was collected from an elderly woman with COVID-19, enrolled during active disease. Sequenced material: peripheral blood.

The CDR3 region has the DNA TGTGCCAGCAGCTTTTATTCTGGCGGGAGGTTAACCTACGAGCAGTACTTC. It specifies CASSFYSGGRLTYEQYF. The chain is built from TRBV7-8 and TRBJ2-7, with 8 positions matching TRBD2. With V trimmed by 3 bases and J by 2 bases, 12 bases remained unmatched. This CDR3 region has 17 residues. Germline lookup yields CDR1 SGHVS and CDR2 FQNEAQ.